The text below deals with one T cell receptor beta chain. The data originate from a study of blood T cell repertoires in COVID-19. Study-wide context: Sample material is recorded as cDNA or gDNA derived from T cells, B-cell-depleted T cells, or PBMCs.

As handled by the study authors: The authors estimated nucleated cell counts from reference gene primer amplification. Assay used: immunoSEQ multiplex PCR; TCRdb lists only in-frame clones, some missing. V, J and clone size are those of that table, while D and trimming were read from the DNA. This sample has about 200,000 clones, with around 84% found just once. This receptor was identified in a human donor in a cohort sampled during active COVID-19. The sequencing sample was made of peripheral blood.

The CDR3 protein is CASSSGGVSYEQYF. In nucleotides, the CDR3 is TGTGCCAGCAGTTCAGGGGGCGTGAGTTACGAGCAGTACTTC. This chain links TRBV28 with TRBJ2-7, with 8 positions matching TRBD1. The germline V gene encodes CDR1 MDHEN and CDR2 SYDVKM. The CDR3 extends over 14 amino acids. V gave up 4 bases and J gave up 4 bases; unmatched junction bases: 6.